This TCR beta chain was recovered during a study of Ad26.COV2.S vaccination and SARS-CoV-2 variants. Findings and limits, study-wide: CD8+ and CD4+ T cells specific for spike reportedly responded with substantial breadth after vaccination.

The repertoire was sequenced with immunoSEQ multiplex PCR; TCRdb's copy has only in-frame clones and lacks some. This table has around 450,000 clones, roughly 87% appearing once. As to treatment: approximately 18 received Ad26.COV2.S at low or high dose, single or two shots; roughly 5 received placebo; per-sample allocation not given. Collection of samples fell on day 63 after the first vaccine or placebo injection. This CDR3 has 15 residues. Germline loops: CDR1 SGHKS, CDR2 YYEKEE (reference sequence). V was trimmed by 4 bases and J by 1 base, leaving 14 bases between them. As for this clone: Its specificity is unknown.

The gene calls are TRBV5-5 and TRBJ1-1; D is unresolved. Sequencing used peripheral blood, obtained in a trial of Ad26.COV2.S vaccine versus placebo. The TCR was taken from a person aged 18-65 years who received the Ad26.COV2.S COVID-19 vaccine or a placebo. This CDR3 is CASSPSHGKNTEAFF. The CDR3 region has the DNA TGTGCCAGCAGCCCTTCGCACGGAAAGAACACTGAAGCTTTCTTT.